One sample yielded the 18 T cell receptor beta chains listed below, sequenced in a study of beta chain features in type 1 diabetes. Every bit of the isolated RNA underwent reverse transcription, so sequencing read expressed TCRB transcripts. Some clones are missing from TCRdb's copy, which holds only in-frame ones; the method was immunoSEQ multiplex PCR. The table records under 950,000 clones, about a sixth of them present only once. Sequences were obtained from naive CD4+ T cells from blood. These TCRs come from a woman aged 18-30 years in good health.

The rearrangement joins TRBV19 to TRBJ1-2, with no clear D. The CDR3 is 14 residues long. V lost 6 bases to trimming and J lost 1 base, with 12 bases between them. The germline V gene has CDR1 LNHDA and CDR2 SQIVND (reference sequence). For the CDR3, the DNA is TGTGCCAGTAGCCCCGGTGGGGTTAACTATGGCTACACCTTC. Amino acids: CASSPGGVNYGYTF. Full variable domain (outside the CDR3, taken from reference TRBV19 and TRBJ1-2): DGGITQSPKYLFRKEGQNVTLSCEQNLNHDAMYWYRQDPGQGLRLIYYSQIVNDFQKGDIAEGYSVSREKKESFPLTVTSAQKNPTAFYLCASSPGGVNYGYTFGSGTRLTVV.

This rearrangement joins TRBV6-5 to TRBJ1-4, with D tentatively TRBD1 (5 bases). The CDR3 has 14 amino acids. Germline CDR1 and CDR2: MNHEY and SVGAGI. The V and J ends lost 5 bases and 6 bases respectively, with 13 bases between them. The CDR3 sequence is CASSPTVRDEKLFF. The DNA for the CDR3 is TGTGCCAGCAGTCCCACCGTCAGGGATGAAAAACTGTTTTTT.

This clone has more than one count but fewer than ten. The chain joins TRBV7-3 to TRBJ2-3; a possible D gene is TRBD1 (6 bases). V lost 4 bases and J lost 2, with 10 bases in between. From germline, CDR1 is SGHTA and CDR2 FQGTGA. The CDR3 extends over 14 amino acids. The CDR3 DNA follows: TGTGCCAGCAGCTCACAGGGTCTCACAGATACGCAGTATTTT. It yields the protein CASSSQGLTDTQYF. Complete variable domain (other parts from reference TRBV7-3 and TRBJ2-3): GAGVSQTPSNKVTEKGKYVELRCDPISGHTALYWYRQSLGQGPEFLIYFQGTGAADDSGLPNDRFFAVRPEGSVSTLKIQRTERGDSAVYLCASSSQGLTDTQYFGPGTRLTVL.

About this clone itself: Other DNA sequences in the sample encode the same CDR3. This chain connects TRBV7-2 to TRBJ1-5, with 9 nucleotides matching TRBD1. The CDR3 extends over 15 amino acids. Germline values: CDR1 SGHTA, CDR2 FQGNSA. V was clipped by 1 base and J by 4 bases; unmatched bases: 2. The CDR3, as DNA: TGTGCCAGCAGCTTAGGAGGGACAGGGAATCAGCCCCAGCATTTT. Its translation: CASSLGGTGNQPQHF.

The genes are TRBV27 and TRBJ2-1; 8 bases align to TRBD2. Germline-derived CDR1 and CDR2 are MNHEY and SMNVEV (reference sequence). CDR3 length equals 16 residues. V dropped 5 bases and J dropped 7; count of bases not matched to a gene: 13. Here the CDR3 reads CASSVPTSGRANEQFF. CDR3 coding DNA: TGTGCCAGCAGTGTCCCTACTAGCGGCCGGGCGAATGAGCAGTTCTTC.

There are a few counts of this clone. Different DNA sequences within this sample yield the same CDR3. This chain joins TRBV28 and TRBJ2-3; 7 bases agree with TRBD1. The trim removed 3 bases at V and 4 bases at J, leaving 1 base unmatched. The germline V gene encodes CDR1 MDHEN and CDR2 SYDVKM. There are 13 residues in the CDR3. This chain's CDR3 is CASSFQGADTQYF. Written as DNA, the CDR3 is TGTGCCAGCAGTTTTCAGGGGGCAGATACGCAGTATTTT. The complete variable domain, with remaining parts taken from reference TRBV28 and TRBJ2-3, reads DVKVTQSSRYLVKRTGEKVFLECVQDMDHENMFWYRQDPGLGLRLIYFSYDVKMKEKGDIPEGYSVSREKKERFSLILESASTNQTSMYLCASSFQGADTQYFGPGTRLTVL.

This sequence joins TRBV4-2 and TRBJ2-1, with D perhaps assigned TRBD1 or TRBD2 (6 bases each). V lost 4 bases and J 2 bases, leaving 15 bases between the germline ends. This CDR3 comprises 16 residues. Germline V CDR1 and CDR2: LGHNA, YNFKEQ. For the CDR3, the DNA is TGTGCCAGCAGCCGACCGAGGGGGGTTCCCTACAATGAGCAGTTCTTC. This codes for CASSRPRGVPYNEQFF.

The gene calls are TRBV7-2 and TRBJ1-1; maybe TRBD1 (5 bases). The germline V gene has CDR1 SGHTA and CDR2 FQGNSA. V lost 2 bases and J lost 4, with 11 bases in between. The CDR3 sequence is 14 residues long. For the CDR3, the DNA is TGTGCCAGCAGCTTACTTGCAGGGAGCACTGAAGCTTTCTTT. Translating gives CASSLLAGSTEAFF.

This clone was observed a handful of times. The genes are TRBV5-4 and TRBJ1-1; D perhaps matches TRBD1 (5 bases). This CDR3 region has 11 residues. V gave up 5 bases and J gave up 5 bases, with 7 bases separating them. The germline V gene has CDR1 SGHNT and CDR2 YYREEE (reference sequence). In DNA form, the CDR3 reads TGTGCCAGCAGTCGGGGGACTGAAGCTTTCTTT. Amino acids: CASSRGTEAFF.

This clone was counted a few times. V usage is TRBV6-5 and J usage is TRBJ2-7; 12 bases are shared with TRBD2. Per the germline V gene, CDR1 is MNHEY and CDR2 is SVGAGI. The V segment lost 2 bases and the J segment 6 bases; nucleotides outside the gene matches: 5. The CDR3 is 15 residues long. The CDR3 sequence: CASSYDILAGGEQYF. CDR3 coding DNA: TGTGCCAGCAGTTACGATATACTAGCGGGAGGCGAGCAGTACTTC.

This clone came up a few times. The chain employs TRBV19 and TRBJ2-7; possible D gene TRBD2, 6 bases. Deletions cut 6 bases from V and 4 bases from J, with 10 bases between. The CDR3 runs 12 residues. CDR1 is LNHDA, CDR2 SQIVND, per germline (reference sequence). The DNA of the CDR3 is TGTGCCAGTAGGGGCGCGGGGTACGAGCAGTACTTC. The encoded protein is CASRGAGYEQYF.

This sequence joins TRBV10-3 and TRBJ2-5, with 10 bases identical to TRBD2. CDR1 and CDR2 from the germline V gene are ENHRY and SYGVKD. Unmatched junction bases numbered 8, after V lost 2 bases and J lost 5 bases. The CDR3 consists of 16 residues. This CDR3 reads CAISETASGSPETQYF. For the CDR3, the DNA is TGTGCCATCAGTGAGACGGCTAGCGGGAGTCCCGAGACCCAGTACTTC.

V gene TRBV15 combines with J gene TRBJ2-5; possible D gene TRBD2, 5 bases. CDR3 length: 15 residues. The germline V gene has CDR1 LNHNV and CDR2 YYDKDF (reference sequence). V lost 6 bases, J lost 5 bases, and 19 bases lay in between. CDR3 amino acids: CATRKDFPGVETQYF. CDR3 nucleotide sequence: TGTGCCACCAGGAAGGACTTCCCCGGTGTCGAGACCCAGTACTTC. The full variable domain, with the rest looked up from reference TRBV15 and TRBJ2-5, is DAMVIQNPRYQVTQFGKPVTLSCSQTLNHNVMYWYQQKSSQAPKLLFHYYDKDFNNEADTPDNFQSRRPNTSFCFLDIRSPGLGDTAMYLCATRKDFPGVETQYFGPGTRLLVL.

J is TRBJ2-3 and V is TRBV5-4; 11 bases map to TRBD2. This CDR3 comprises 14 residues. Germline V gene sequence: CDR1 SGHNT, CDR2 YYREEE (reference sequence). Trimming took 4 bases from V and 5 from J; bases not matched to a gene: 3. The CDR3 sequence is CASSPGTSGDTQYF. CDR3 nucleotide sequence: TGTGCCAGCAGCCCGGGGACTAGCGGAGATACGCAGTATTTT.

A word on this clone: Other DNA sequences in the same sample also yield this CDR3. V gene TRBV6-5 combines with J gene TRBJ2-7; TRBD2 might be the D (6 bases). The CDR3 is made up of 15 amino acids. Germline-derived CDR1 and CDR2 are MNHEY and SVGAGI. V was clipped by 0 bases and J by 3 bases, with 12 bases between them. The CDR3, as DNA: TGTGCCAGCAGTTACTCTGGGGGAGGAGGCTACGAGCAGTACTTC. This encodes CASSYSGGGGYEQYF.

The chain has TRBV2 and TRBJ2-1; TRBD2 matches at 8 bases. Germline V gene lookup returns CDR1 SNHLY and CDR2 FYNNEI. V was clipped by 3 bases and J by 4 bases; unmatched bases: 2. The CDR3 contains 14 residues. The CDR3, as DNA: TGTGCCAGCAGTGAGATAGCGGGGTACAATGAGCAGTTCTTC. Translating it yields CASSEIAGYNEQFF.

This clone has just a few counts. The rearrangement joins TRBV6-5 to TRBJ2-7; no reliable D call. The CDR3 is 13 amino acids. Trimming took 6 bases from V and 3 from J, leaving 12 bases between them. Germline CDR1 reads MNHEY; CDR2 reads SVGAGI. CDR3 residues: CASSITTNYEQYF. The CDR3 DNA reads TGTGCCAGCAGCATAACTACTAACTACGAGCAGTACTTC.

This clone was seen a few times. J is TRBJ1-2 and V is TRBV7-9; no definite D call. Deletions cut 6 bases from V and 2 bases from J, with 10 bases between. Per the germline V gene, CDR1 is SEHNR and CDR2 is FQNEAQ (reference sequence). This CDR3 has 13 amino acids. CDR3 protein: CASREVVNYGYTF. The CDR3 DNA follows: TGTGCCAGCAGGGAAGTTGTGAACTATGGCTACACCTTC. Full variable domain (rest looked up from reference TRBV7-9 and TRBJ1-2): DTGVSQNPRHKITKRGQNVTFRCDPISEHNRLYWYRQTLGQGPEFLTYFQNEAQLEKSRLLSDRFSAERPKGSFSTLEIQRTEQGDSAMYLCASREVVNYGYTFGSGTRLTVV.